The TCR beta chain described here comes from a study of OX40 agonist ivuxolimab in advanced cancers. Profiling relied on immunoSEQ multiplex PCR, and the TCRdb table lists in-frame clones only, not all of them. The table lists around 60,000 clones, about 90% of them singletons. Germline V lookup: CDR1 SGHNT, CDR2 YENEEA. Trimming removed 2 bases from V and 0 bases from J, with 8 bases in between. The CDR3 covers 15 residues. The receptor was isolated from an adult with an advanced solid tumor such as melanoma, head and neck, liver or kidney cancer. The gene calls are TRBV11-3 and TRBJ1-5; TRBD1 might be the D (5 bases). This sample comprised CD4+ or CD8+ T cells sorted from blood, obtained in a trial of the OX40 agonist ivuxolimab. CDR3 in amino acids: CASSLWGGSNQPQHF. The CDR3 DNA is TGTGCCAGCAGCTTATGGGGGGGTAGCAATCAGCCCCAGCATTTT.